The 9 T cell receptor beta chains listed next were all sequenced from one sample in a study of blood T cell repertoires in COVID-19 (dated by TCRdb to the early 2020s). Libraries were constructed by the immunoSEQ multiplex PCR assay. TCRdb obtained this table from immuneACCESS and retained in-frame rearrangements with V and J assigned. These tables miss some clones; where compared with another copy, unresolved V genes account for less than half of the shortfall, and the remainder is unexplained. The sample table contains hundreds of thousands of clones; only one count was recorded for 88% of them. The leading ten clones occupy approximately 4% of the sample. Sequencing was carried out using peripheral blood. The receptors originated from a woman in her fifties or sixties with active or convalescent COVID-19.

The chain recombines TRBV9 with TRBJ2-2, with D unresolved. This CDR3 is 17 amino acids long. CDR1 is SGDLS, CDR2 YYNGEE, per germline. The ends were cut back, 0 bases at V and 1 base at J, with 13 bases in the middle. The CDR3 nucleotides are TGTGCCAGCAGCGTAGTACCTTATAACAAGAACACCGGGGAGCTGTTTTTT. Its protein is CASSVVPYNKNTGELFF.

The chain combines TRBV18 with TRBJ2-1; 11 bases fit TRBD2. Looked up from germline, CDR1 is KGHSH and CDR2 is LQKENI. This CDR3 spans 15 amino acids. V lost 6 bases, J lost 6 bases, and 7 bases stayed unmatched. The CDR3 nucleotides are TGTGCCAGCTCCCTCACTAGCGGGAGCGTCAATGAGCAGTTCTTC. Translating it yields CASSLTSGSVNEQFF.

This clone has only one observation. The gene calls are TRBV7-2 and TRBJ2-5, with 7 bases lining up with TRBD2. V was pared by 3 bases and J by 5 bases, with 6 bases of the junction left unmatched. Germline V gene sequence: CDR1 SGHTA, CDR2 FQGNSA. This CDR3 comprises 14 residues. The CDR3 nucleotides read TGTGCCAGCAGCTTTGGGCGGGAGTTCGAGACCCAGTACTTC. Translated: CASSFGREFETQYF.

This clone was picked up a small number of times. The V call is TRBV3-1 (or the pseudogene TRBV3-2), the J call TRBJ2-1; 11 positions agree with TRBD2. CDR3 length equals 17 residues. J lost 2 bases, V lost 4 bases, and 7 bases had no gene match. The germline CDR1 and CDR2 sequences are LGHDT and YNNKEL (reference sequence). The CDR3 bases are TGTGCCAGCAGCCCTGTAGCGGGAGGGTCAACCTACAATGAGCAGTTCTTC. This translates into CASSPVAGGSTYNEQFF.

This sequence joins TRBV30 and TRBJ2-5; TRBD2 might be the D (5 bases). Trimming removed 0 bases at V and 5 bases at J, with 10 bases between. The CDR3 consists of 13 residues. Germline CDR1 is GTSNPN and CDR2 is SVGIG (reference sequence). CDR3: CAWSVEGRETQYF. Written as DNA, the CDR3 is TGTGCCTGGAGTGTAGAGGGCCGCGAGACCCAGTACTTC.

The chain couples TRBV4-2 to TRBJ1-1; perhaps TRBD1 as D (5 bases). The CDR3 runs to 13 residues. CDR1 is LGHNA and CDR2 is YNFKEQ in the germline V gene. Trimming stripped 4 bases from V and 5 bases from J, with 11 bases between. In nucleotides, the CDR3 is TGTGCCAGCAGCCCCCAGGGAGGGACTGAAGCTTTCTTT. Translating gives CASSPQGGTEAFF.

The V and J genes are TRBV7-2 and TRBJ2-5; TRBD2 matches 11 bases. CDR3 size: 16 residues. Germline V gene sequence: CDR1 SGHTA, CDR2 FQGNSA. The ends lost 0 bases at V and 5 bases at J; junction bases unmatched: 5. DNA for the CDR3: TGTGCCAGCAGCTTAGCCGGGACTAGCGGCCAGGAGACCCAGTACTTC. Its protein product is CASSLAGTSGQETQYF.

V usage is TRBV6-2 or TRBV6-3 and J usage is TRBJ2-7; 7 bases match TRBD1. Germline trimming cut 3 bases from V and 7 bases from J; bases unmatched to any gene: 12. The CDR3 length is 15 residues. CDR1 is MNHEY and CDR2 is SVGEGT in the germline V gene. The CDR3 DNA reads TGTGCCAGCAGTTATGAGGGGGCCACTCTGGGGGAGCAGTACTTC. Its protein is CASSYEGATLGEQYF.

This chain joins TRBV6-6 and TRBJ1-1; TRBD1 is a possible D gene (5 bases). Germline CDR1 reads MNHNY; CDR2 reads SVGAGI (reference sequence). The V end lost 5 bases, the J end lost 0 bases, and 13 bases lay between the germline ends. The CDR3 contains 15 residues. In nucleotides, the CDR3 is TGTGCCAGCAGTACCCGACAGAGTTTGAACACTGAAGCTTTCTTT. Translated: CASSTRQSLNTEAFF.